The rows below give T cell receptor beta chains drawn from one sample of a study of T cell responses to AZD1222 COVID-19 vaccine. Sequencing was performed with immunoSEQ multiplex PCR; in TCRdb, only in-frame clones are kept and a portion is missing. The data contain 100,000 to 150,000 clones, 70% to 90% of them seen just once; the ten biggest clones take up under 6.5%. The specimen comprised peripheral blood, sampled on day 0 of AZD1222 vaccination. The receptor set was obtained from an adult in good health. CDR3s leave out the opening cysteine and the closing phenylalanine or tryptophan. D genes are given only for firm matches. A clone size is listed for some rows: how often the clone was seen (once, few, many), or a class if it is expanded.

CDR3aa,d_gene,v_gene,abundance
SVGHGDQPQH,.,TRBV29-1,.
ASSTVGGHGEKLF,.,TRBV6-6,.
ASSSLGTGGRDEQF,TRBD1,TRBV9,few
ASSYDRDTRGNTIY,.,TRBV6-5,.
ASSEGGRSDTQY,.,TRBV6-1,.
ASSLLTGNTEAF,.,TRBV3-1/TRBV3-2,.
ASSQVGQGSFGYT,TRBD1,TRBV3-1/TRBV3-2,once
ASSPRTGKAQQPQH,TRBD1,TRBV27,.
ASNRGNQPQH,.,TRBV19,.
ASSPTGTGTETQY,TRBD1,TRBV5-1,.
ASKTGGGNNSPLH,.,TRBV5-6,.
AERGMRGYT,.,TRBV20-1,.
ASSPLTGGYGYT,TRBD1,TRBV7-2,.
ASSQDRSGGTEAF,TRBD1,TRBV4-1,.
ASSPVTGGIPGVQF,TRBD1,TRBV18,.
ASSIRGGGETHSNQPQH,.,TRBV19,.
ATSPGSQGGLNTEAF,TRBD1,TRBV15,.
ASRSQAAMNTEAF,.,TRBV7-9,.
ASSSTVGGYT,.,TRBV6-2/TRBV6-3,.
ASSIDLGFPTDTQY,.,TRBV19,.
ASSLRTQSRCYGYT,.,TRBV23-1,.
ASSPPAGGYGYT,TRBD1,TRBV18,.
AMSRDIRSGETQY,.,TRBV10-3,.
ASSQGVRDYEQY,.,TRBV28,.
ASSLGVGSNTEAF,.,TRBV7-6,.
ASSATGTGRELF,TRBD1,TRBV9,.
ASSAGTSGADTQY,TRBD2,TRBV7-9,once
ASRRTGGSTGELF,TRBD1,TRBV27,.
ASSRRGTGNEKLF,.,TRBV4-1,.
ASSLGVNTEAF,.,TRBV12-3/TRBV12-4,.
ASSSPGNQYTEAF,.,TRBV19,.
ASSKAFGGRNLDEQF,.,TRBV21-1,.
ASSLATGQGAQTEAF,TRBD1,TRBV7-6,few
ASSLGQGVTDTQY,TRBD1,TRBV7-9,.
ASRQSVGIYNSPLH,.,TRBV4-3,once
ASSLLIETQY,.,TRBV7-6,once
ASSPTPRDRGPGYGYT,TRBD1,TRBV18,.
ASSILEEQF,.,TRBV19,.
AISVQRGQPQH,.,TRBV10-3,.
ASSHSYEQY,.,TRBV7-2,.
ASATGGNYGYT,TRBD1,TRBV5-1,.
ASSLAEDTQY,.,TRBV7-9,.
ASTTGLSGNTIY,.,TRBV28,.
ASSMDGETQY,.,TRBV5-1,.
ATSYNEQF,.,TRBV19,.
ASSIDPGSDTQY,.,TRBV19,.
ASSPPEGSGNTIY,.,TRBV18,.
ASSLTGGRYGYT,TRBD1,TRBV7-2,.